A selection of T cell receptor beta chains follows, all from one sample in a study of blood T cell repertoires in COVID-19. Data came from immunoSEQ multiplex PCR; TCRdb stores just in-frame clones and leaves some out. The sample comprises roughly 250,000 clones, about 89% of which are singletons, and around 10% rests with the top ten. Sequencing input: peripheral blood. The receptors were gathered from a man aged 40-49 years who had recovered from COVID-19. Each CDR3 is given with its conserved first and last residue. Each record gives: V gene, CDR3 length, CDR3 protein.

v_gene: TRBV12-3/TRBV12-4
len: 13
CDR3aa: CASSLPGSYGYTF

v_gene: TRBV5-6
len: 16
CDR3aa: CASEEGLAPRPYEQYF

v_gene: TRBV14
len: 15
CDR3aa: CASSSPQAAMYTQYF

v_gene: TRBV6-5
len: 13
CDR3aa: CASTSGRSNEQFF

v_gene: TRBV9
len: 14
CDR3aa: CASAPAGASYEQYF

v_gene: TRBV15
len: 16
CDR3aa: CATSRGPLAGVLEQYF

v_gene: TRBV12-3/TRBV12-4
len: 13
CDR3aa: CASSHDSTDTQYF

v_gene: TRBV23-1
len: 16
CDR3aa: CASSQGGIGVDTEAFF

v_gene: TRBV30
len: 14
CDR3aa: CAWSGSGQPYGYTF

v_gene: TRBV27
len: 19
CDR3aa: CASSSNGTRSSHSNQPQHF

v_gene: TRBV14
len: 17
CDR3aa: CASSPLRLAGGQETQYF

v_gene: TRBV18
len: 14
CDR3aa: CASSPIGRAHEQYF

v_gene: TRBV19
len: 14
CDR3aa: CASSTQGNPYEQYF

v_gene: TRBV11-2
len: 18
CDR3aa: CASSLDGGGGTPYNEQFF

v_gene: TRBV5-1
len: 17
CDR3aa: CASSLGGTDLAKNIQYF

v_gene: TRBV4-2
len: 17
CDR3aa: CASSQEWGGQGQNIQYF

v_gene: TRBV27
len: 14
CDR3aa: CASSPGQAAYGYTF

v_gene: TRBV19
len: 14
CDR3aa: CASSIGGSRDTQYF

v_gene: TRBV2
len: 15
CDR3aa: CASSGTSGSPGELFF

v_gene: TRBV6-6
len: 14
CDR3aa: CASYDSASPDTQYF

v_gene: TRBV6-2/TRBV6-3
len: 14
CDR3aa: CASSTPSGYYEQYF

v_gene: TRBV7-2
len: 18
CDR3aa: CASSLVPGNIARGTEAFF

v_gene: TRBV7-2
len: 14
CDR3aa: CASSLALGVETQYF

v_gene: TRBV19
len: 16
CDR3aa: CASSIGASLTGVGYTF

v_gene: TRBV10-3
len: 14
CDR3aa: CAIMGLNGPGELFF

v_gene: TRBV6-6
len: 15
CDR3aa: CASSNLRGGMDIQYF

v_gene: TRBV10-3
len: 14
CDR3aa: CAISGGGNTGELFF

v_gene: TRBV15
len: 19
CDR3aa: CATSREYPGQGTSGNTIYF

v_gene: TRBV5-6
len: 14
CDR3aa: CASSPTPRTDTQYF

v_gene: TRBV12-3/TRBV12-4
len: 12
CDR3aa: CASSLFGQGEYF

v_gene: TRBV19
len: 15
CDR3aa: CATNNPRQGGEKLFF

v_gene: TRBV5-4
len: 15
CDR3aa: CASSSRTGERYGYTF

v_gene: TRBV5-1
len: 17
CDR3aa: CASSPGTAGAPLDTQYF

v_gene: TRBV7-9
len: 15
CDR3aa: CASSSQTGDVWIQYF

v_gene: TRBV6-5
len: 14
CDR3aa: CASSFQGRGTEAFF

v_gene: TRBV9
len: 16
CDR3aa: CASSVGGGRGSNEQFF

v_gene: TRBV10-2
len: 15
CDR3aa: CASSENAPSSYEQYF

v_gene: TRBV18
len: 16
CDR3aa: CASSPRQPATNEKLFF

v_gene: TRBV15
len: 16
CDR3aa: CATSPGQGATSYGYTF

v_gene: TRBV6-2/TRBV6-3
len: 13
CDR3aa: CASSPRSGGDEFF

v_gene: TRBV7-2
len: 16
CDR3aa: CASSSLAGGLTDTQYF

v_gene: TRBV9
len: 12
CDR3aa: CASSAGVGELFF

v_gene: TRBV14
len: 17
CDR3aa: CASSQGGVSSYNSPLHF

v_gene: TRBV4-3
len: 16
CDR3aa: CASSQSLRDRGETQYF

v_gene: TRBV27
len: 16
CDR3aa: CASTLVGGSYNSPLHF

v_gene: TRBV29-1
len: 15
CDR3aa: CSVTGQPTINYGYTF

v_gene: TRBV7-8
len: 14
CDR3aa: CASSPGTTHRGYTF

v_gene: TRBV10-3
len: 15
CDR3aa: CAIGKRGGQGYGYTF